The TCR beta chain described here comes from a study of regulatory T cells in long-lasting Graves disease. About this clonotype itself: The antigen is unknown.

Specified time point: persistent/refractory GD, antithyroid drugs over 5 years with positive TRAb. There was RNA extracted from PBMCs, and the TCR library was made from it. Libraries of TCR beta came from iRepertoire HTBI primers plus Arm-PCR of CDR3 regions. Authors' methods: Samples collectively showed fewer than 80 TRBV and fewer than 15 TRBJ segments. TCRdb used MiXCR to reprocess the multiplex PCR reads, holding one entry per CDR3 protein. For this entry, the V and J calls and clone size follow TCRdb and not the study's own pipeline. The data hold fewer than 550,000 distinct CDR3 sequences, with about 22% observed a single time. Germline V gene data show CDR1 as SGHVS and CDR2 as FNYEAQ. The V gene lost 5 bases and the J gene lost 1 base, with 12 bases spanning the gap. The CDR3 sequence is 15 residues long. Study-level points and caveats: The persistent group shared around 2,700 public clonotypes, more than the 950 to 1,000 shared by new patients. Sample size, which was small, may have reduced accuracy. TRBV28, TRBJ1-2 and TRBJ2-5 were favored in persistent disease.

The source material was peripheral blood mononuclear cells (PBMCs), sampled when the disease was refractory, from a patient treated with antithyroid drugs. The sequence was collected from a female donor with Graves disease. The chain combines TRBV7-6 with TRBJ1-5; D possibly corresponds to TRBD1 (5 bases). This chain's CDR3 is CASSQRRGSNQPQHF. The CDR3 DNA reads as TGTGCCAGCAGCCAACGACGGGGGAGCAATCAGCCCCAGCATTTT.